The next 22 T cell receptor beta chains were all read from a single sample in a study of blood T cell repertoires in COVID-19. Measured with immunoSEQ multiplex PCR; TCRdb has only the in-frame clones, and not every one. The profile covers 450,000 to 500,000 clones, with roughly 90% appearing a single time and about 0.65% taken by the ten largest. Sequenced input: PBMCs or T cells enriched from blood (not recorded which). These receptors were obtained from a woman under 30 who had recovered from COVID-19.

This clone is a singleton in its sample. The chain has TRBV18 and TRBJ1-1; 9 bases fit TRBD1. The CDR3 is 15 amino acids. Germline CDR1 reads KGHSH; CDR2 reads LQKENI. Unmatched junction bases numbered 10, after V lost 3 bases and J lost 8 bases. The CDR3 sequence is CASSPYRGRGGEAFF. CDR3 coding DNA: TGTGCCAGCTCACCCTACAGGGGGCGTGGGGGGGAAGCTTTCTTT. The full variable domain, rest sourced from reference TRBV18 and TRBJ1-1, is NAGVMQNPRHLVRRRGQEARLRCSPMKGHSHVYWYRQLPEEGLKFMVYLQKENIIDESGMPKERFSAEFPKEGPSILRIQQVVRGDSAAYFCASSPYRGRGGEAFFGQGTRLTVV.

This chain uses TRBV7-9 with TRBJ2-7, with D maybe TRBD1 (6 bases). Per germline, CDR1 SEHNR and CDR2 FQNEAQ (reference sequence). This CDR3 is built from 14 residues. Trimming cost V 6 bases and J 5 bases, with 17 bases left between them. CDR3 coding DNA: TGTGCCAGCAGTATAACAGGGCGTTATAACGAGCAGTACTTC. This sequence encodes CASSITGRYNEQYF.

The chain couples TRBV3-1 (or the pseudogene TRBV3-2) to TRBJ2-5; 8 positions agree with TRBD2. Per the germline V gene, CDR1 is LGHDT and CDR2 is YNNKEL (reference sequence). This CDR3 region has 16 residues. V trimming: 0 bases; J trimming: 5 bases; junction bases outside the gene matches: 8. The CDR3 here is CASSQDTGGGLETQYF. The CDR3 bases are TGTGCCAGCAGCCAAGATACGGGAGGGGGTCTGGAGACCCAGTACTTC.

The CDR3 sequence: CASSSLGTGTQKLFF. In DNA form, the CDR3 reads TGTGCCAGCAGTAGCCTCGGGACAGGGACTCAAAAACTGTTTTTT. The chain carries TRBV27 and TRBJ1-4; 9 bases line up with TRBD1. Germline CDR1 is MNHEY and CDR2 is SMNVEV (reference sequence). V lost 5 bases and J lost 9; bases outside the gene matches: 10. The CDR3 has 15 amino acids. Full variable domain (rest looked up from reference TRBV27 and TRBJ1-4): EAQVTQNPRYLITVTGKKLTVTCSQNMNHEYMSWYRQDPGLGLRQIYYSMNVEVTDKGDVPEGYKVSRKEKRNFPLILESPSPNQTSLYFCASSSLGTGTQKLFFGSGTQLSVL.

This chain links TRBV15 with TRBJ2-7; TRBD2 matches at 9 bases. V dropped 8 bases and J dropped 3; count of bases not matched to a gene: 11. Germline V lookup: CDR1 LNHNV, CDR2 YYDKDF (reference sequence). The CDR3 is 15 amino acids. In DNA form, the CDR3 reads TGTGCCACCCGCGCGGGGCGGGGGGGCCTCTACGAGCAGTACTTC. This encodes CATRAGRGGLYEQYF.

For the CDR3, the DNA is TGTGCCAGCAGTGAGGGACAGGGTGCCTATGGCTACACCTTC. Translated, it gives CASSEGQGAYGYTF. This chain links TRBV25-1 with TRBJ1-2; 9 nucleotides agree with TRBD1. The CDR3 is 14 residues long. After removal of 3 bases from V and 4 bases from J, the junction contained 3 bases not matched to a gene. Germline CDR1 MGHDK, CDR2 SYGVNS.

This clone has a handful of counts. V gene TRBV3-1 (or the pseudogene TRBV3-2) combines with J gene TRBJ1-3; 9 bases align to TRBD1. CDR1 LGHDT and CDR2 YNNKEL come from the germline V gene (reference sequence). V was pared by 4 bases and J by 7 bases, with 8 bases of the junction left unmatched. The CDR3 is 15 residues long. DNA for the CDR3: TGTGCCAGCAGCCCTGGACAGGGGAGGGTTAACACCATATATTTT. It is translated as CASSPGQGRVNTIYF.

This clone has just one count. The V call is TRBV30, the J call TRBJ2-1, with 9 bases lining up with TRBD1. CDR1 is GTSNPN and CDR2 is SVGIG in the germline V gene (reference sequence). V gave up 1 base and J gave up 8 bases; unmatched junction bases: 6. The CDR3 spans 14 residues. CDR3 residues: CAWSDGQGWDEQFF. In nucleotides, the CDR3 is TGTGCCTGGAGTGATGGACAGGGGTGGGATGAGCAGTTCTTC. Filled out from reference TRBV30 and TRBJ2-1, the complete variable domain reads SQTIHQWPATLVQPVGSPLSLECTVEGTSNPNLYWYRQAAGRGLQLLFYSVGIGQISSEVPQNLSASRPQDRQFILSSKKLLLSDSGFYLCAWSDGQGWDEQFFGPGTRLTVL.

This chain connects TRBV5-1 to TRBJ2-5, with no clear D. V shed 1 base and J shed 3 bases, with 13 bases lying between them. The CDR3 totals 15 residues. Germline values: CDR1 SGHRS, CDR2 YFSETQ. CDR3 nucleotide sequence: TGCGCCAGCAGCTTGCTAACAGAGACCAAAGAGACCCAGTACTTC. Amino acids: CASSLLTETKETQYF.

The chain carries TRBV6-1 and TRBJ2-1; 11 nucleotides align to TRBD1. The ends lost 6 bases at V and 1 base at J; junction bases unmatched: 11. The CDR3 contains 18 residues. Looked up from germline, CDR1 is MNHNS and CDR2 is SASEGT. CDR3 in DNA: TGTGCCAGCAGGGAACGGACAGGGGGCGCGAGGTCCTACAATGAGCAGTTCTTC. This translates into CASRERTGGARSYNEQFF.

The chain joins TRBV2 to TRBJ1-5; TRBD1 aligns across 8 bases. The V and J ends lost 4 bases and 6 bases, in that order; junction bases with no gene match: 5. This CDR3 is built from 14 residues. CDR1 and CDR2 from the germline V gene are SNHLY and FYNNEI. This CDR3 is CASSVTGGSQPQHF. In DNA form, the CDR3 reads TGTGCCAGCAGTGTTACAGGGGGGAGTCAGCCCCAGCATTTT.

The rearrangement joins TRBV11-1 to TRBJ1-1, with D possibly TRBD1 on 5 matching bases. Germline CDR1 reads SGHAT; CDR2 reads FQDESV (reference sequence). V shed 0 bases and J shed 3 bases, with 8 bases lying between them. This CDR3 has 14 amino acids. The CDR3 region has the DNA TGTGCCAGCAGCTTAGCGGGGGGAGACACTGAAGCTTTCTTT. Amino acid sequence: CASSLAGGDTEAFF.

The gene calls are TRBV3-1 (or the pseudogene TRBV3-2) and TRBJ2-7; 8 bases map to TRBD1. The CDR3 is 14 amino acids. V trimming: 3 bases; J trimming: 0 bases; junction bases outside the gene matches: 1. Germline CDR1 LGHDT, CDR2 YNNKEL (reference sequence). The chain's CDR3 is CASSQDRDSYEQYF. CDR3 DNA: TGTGCCAGCAGCCAGGACAGGGACTCCTACGAGCAGTACTTC.

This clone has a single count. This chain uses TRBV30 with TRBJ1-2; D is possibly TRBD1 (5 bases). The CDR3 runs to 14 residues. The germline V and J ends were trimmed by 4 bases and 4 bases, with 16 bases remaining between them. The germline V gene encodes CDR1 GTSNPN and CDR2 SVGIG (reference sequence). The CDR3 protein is CAWTLPGVSYGYTF. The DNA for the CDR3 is TGTGCCTGGACTCTCCCGGGGGTTAGCTATGGCTACACCTTC.

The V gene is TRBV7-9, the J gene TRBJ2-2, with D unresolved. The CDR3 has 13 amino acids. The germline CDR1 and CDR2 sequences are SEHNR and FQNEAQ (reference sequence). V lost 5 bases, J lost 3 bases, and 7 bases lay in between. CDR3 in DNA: TGTGCCAGCAGCCATCAGTACACCGGGGAGCTGTTTTTT. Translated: CASSHQYTGELFF.

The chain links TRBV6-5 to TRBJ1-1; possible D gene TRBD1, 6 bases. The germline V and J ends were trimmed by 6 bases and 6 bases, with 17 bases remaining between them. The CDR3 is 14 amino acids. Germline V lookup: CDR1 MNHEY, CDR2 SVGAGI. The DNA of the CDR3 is TGTGCCAGCAGACCTCATACAGGGTCTTCTGAAGCTTTCTTT. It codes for CASRPHTGSSEAFF.

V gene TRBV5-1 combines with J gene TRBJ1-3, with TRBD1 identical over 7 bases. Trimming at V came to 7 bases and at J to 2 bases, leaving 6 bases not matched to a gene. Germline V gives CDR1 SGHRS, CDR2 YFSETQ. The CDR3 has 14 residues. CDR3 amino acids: CASADRDPGNTIYF. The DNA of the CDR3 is TGCGCCAGCGCAGACAGGGATCCTGGAAACACCATATATTTT.

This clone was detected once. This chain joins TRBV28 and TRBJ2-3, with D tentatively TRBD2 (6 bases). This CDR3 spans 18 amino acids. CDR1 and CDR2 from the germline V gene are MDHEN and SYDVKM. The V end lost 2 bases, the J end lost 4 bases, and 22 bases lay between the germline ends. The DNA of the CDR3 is TGTGCCAGCAGTTTAGCGGGATTGGTAGATGTCGCACCAGATACGCAGTATTTT. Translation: CASSLAGLVDVAPDTQYF.

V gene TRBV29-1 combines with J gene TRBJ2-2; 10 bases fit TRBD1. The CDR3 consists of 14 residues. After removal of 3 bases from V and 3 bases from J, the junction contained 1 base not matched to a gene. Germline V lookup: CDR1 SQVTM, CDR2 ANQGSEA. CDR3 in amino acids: CSVEGTGDTGELFF. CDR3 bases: TGCAGCGTTGAGGGGACAGGGGACACCGGGGAGCTGTTTTTT.

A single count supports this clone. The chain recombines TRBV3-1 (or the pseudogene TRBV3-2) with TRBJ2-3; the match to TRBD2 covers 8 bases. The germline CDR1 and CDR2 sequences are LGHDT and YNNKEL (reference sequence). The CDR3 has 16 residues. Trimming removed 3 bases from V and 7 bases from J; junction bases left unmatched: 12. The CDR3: CASSQGRAGAWNTQYF. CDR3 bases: TGTGCCAGCAGCCAGGGAAGAGCGGGGGCATGGAATACGCAGTATTTT.

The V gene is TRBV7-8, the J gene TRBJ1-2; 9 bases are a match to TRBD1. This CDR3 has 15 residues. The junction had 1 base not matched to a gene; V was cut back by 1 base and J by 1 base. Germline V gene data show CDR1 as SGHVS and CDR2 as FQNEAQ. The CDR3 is CASSLGGQGNYGYTF. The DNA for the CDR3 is TGTGCCAGCAGCTTAGGGGGACAGGGTAACTATGGCTACACCTTC.

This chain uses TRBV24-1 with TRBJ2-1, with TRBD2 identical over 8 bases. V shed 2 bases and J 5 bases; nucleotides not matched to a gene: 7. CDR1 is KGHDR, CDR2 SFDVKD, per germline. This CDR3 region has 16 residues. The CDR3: CATSDSGLADDNEQFF. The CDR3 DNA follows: TGTGCCACCAGTGATTCCGGACTAGCCGACGACAATGAGCAGTTCTTC.